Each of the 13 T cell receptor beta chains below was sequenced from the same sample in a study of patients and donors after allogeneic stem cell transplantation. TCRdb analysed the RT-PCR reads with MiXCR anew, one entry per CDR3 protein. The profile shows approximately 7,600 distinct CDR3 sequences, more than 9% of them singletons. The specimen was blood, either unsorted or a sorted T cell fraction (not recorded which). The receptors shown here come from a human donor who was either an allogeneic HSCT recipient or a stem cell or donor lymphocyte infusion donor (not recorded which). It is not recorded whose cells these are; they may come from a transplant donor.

This chain's CDR3 is CASRGNSYEQYF. The CDR3 DNA follows: TGTGCCAGCAGGGGGAACTCCTACGAGCAGTACTTC. The chain links TRBV7-9 to TRBJ2-7, with D unclear. This CDR3 comprises 12 residues. CDR1 is SEHNR and CDR2 is FQNEAQ in the germline V gene (reference sequence). Trimming shortened V by 6 bases and J by 0 bases, and 6 bases separated the two germline ends.

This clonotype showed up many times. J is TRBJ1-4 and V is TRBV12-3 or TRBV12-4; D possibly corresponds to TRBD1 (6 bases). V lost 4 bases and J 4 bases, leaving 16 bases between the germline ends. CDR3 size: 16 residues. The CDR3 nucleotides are TGTGCCAGCAGTTACCTCCAGGGGACTAGTAATGAAAAACTGTTTTTT. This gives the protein CASSYLQGTSNEKLFF.

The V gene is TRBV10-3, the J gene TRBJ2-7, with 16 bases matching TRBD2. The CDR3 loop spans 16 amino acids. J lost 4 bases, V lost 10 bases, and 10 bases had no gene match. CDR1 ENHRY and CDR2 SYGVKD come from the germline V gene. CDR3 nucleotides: TGTGCCACCTCGGGACTAGCGGGGGGGATTAGTTACGAGCAGTACTTC. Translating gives CATSGLAGGISYEQYF.

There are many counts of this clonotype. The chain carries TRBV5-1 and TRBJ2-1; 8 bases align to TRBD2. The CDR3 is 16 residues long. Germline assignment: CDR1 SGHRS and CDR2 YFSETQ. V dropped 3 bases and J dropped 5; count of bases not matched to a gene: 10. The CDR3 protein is CASSWGGVLADNEQFF. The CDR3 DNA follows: TGCGCCAGCAGCTGGGGAGGGGTACTAGCGGACAATGAGCAGTTCTTC.

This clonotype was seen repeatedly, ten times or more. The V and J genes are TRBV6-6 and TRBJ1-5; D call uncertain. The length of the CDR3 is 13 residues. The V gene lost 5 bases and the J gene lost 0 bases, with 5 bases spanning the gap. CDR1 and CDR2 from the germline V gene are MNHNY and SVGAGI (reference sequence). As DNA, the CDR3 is TGTGCCAGCAGTCTACATAGCAATCAGCCCCAGCATTTT. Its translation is CASSLHSNQPQHF.

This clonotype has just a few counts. DNA for the CDR3: TGTGCCAGCAGCCAAGCTGACAGGGGATCTTATGGCTACACCTTC. Its translation is CASSQADRGSYGYTF. The chain joins TRBV3-1 to TRBJ1-2, with TRBD1 matching over 8 bases. Germline CDR1 LGHDT, CDR2 YNNKEL (reference sequence). This CDR3 has 15 residues. The junction had 6 bases not matched to a gene; V was cut back by 1 base and J by 5 bases. Together with reference TRBV3-1 and TRBJ1-2, the CDR3 gives the full variable domain: DTAVSQTPKYLVTQMGNDKSIKCEQNLGHDTMYWYKQDSKKFLKIMFSYNNKELIINETVPNRFSPKSPDKAHLNLHINSLELGDSAVYFCASSQADRGSYGYTFGSGTRLTVV.

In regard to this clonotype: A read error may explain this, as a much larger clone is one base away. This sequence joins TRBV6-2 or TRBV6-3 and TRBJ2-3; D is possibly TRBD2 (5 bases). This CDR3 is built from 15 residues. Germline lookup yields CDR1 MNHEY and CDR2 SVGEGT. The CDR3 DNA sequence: TGTGCCAACAGTGGGCTAGCAGAAAGGACAGATACGCAGTATTTT. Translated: CANSGLAERTDTQYF.

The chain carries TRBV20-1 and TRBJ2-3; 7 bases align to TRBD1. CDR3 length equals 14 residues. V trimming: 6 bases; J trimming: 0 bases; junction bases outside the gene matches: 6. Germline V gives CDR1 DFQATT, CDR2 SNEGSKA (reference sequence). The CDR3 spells CSAEQGSSTDTQYF. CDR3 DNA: TGCAGTGCCGAACAGGGGTCGAGCACAGATACGCAGTATTTT.

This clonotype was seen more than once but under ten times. The CDR3 here is CASSQGQGGNEKLFF. The CDR3 region has the DNA TGTGCCAGCAGCCAAGGACAGGGGGGGAATGAAAAACTGTTTTTT. The chain employs TRBV7-9 and TRBJ1-4; 10 nucleotides agree with TRBD1. Germline values: CDR1 SEHNR, CDR2 FQNEAQ (reference sequence). The CDR3 consists of 15 residues. V dropped 5 bases and J dropped 5; count of bases not matched to a gene: 5. Supplemented by reference TRBV7-9 and TRBJ1-4, the full variable domain reads DTGVSQNPRHKITKRGQNVTFRCDPISEHNRLYWYRQTLGQGPEFLTYFQNEAQLEKSRLLSDRFSAERPKGSFSTLEIQRTEQGDSAMYLCASSQGQGGNEKLFFGSGTQLSVL.

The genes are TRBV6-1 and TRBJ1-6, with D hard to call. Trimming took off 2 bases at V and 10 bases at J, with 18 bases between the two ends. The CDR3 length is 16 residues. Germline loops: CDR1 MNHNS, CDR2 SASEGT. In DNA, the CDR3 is TGTGCCAGCAGTGAAAACGGCAGACATCCCCCATCACCCCTCCACTTT. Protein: CASSENGRHPPSPLHF.

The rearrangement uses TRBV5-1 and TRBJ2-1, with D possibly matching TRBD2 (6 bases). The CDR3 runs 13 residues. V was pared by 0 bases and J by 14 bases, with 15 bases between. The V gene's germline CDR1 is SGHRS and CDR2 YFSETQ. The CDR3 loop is CASSLVVAEPKFF. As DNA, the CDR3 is TGCGCCAGCAGCTTGGTGGTAGCGGAACCCAAGTTCTTC.

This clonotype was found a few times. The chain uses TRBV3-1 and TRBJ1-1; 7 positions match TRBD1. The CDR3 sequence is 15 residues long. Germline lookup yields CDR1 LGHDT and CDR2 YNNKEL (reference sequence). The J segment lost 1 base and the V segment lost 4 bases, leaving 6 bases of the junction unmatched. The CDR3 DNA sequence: TGTGCCAGCAGCCCCACAGGGGCAGGGAACACTGAAGCTTTCTTT. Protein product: CASSPTGAGNTEAFF.

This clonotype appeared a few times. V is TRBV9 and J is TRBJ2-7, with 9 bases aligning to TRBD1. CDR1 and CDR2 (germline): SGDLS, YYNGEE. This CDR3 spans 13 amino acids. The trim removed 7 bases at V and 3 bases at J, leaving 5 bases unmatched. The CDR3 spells CASGGTGFYEQYF. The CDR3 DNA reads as TGTGCCAGCGGTGGGACAGGGTTCTACGAGCAGTACTTC.